This T cell receptor beta chain was retrieved from a study of Ad26.COV2.S vaccination and SARS-CoV-2 variants. The treatment was: over 15 received Ad26.COV2.S at low or high dose, single or two shots; five or six received placebo; per-sample allocation not given. Following the first vaccine or placebo injection, samples were taken on day 63. Germline CDR1 SNHLY, CDR2 FYNNEI. V lost 3 bases, J lost 4 bases, and 6 bases lay in between. The CDR3 runs to 12 residues. TCRdb keeps only in-frame clones here, not all; method: immunoSEQ multiplex PCR. The sample includes 440,000 or so clones, about 90% seen only once; the top ten take roughly 4.3%.

J is TRBJ2-5 and V is TRBV2; D is uncertain. The sequence derives from a person between 18 and 65 years old who received the Ad26.COV2.S COVID-19 vaccine or a placebo. This material consisted of peripheral blood, taken in a trial of Ad26.COV2.S vaccine versus placebo. The CDR3, as DNA: TGTGCCAGCAGTGATGAAGTAGAGACCCAGTACTTC. Amino acid sequence: CASSDEVETQYF.